This record concerns one TCR beta chain sequence. This sample stems from a study of blood T cells in healthy people across ages. With a J-beta primer mix and a sample-barcoded 5' primer, a second PCR ran 7 to 11 cycles. Via MiXCR, TCRdb re-called the 5' RACE reads, giving one row per CDR3 protein. This sample carries about 970,000 distinct CDR3 sequences, just over 50% of them seen once, and the ten largest clones take about 22%. Per the germline V gene, CDR1 is LGHDT and CDR2 is YNNKEL (reference sequence). The CDR3 covers 16 residues. Trimming pared 2 bases from V and 4 bases from J, leaving 18 bases between.

The sequence derives from a woman in her sixties or seventies in good health. The sequenced sample was blood. This rearrangement joins TRBV3-1 to TRBJ2-7, with TRBD2 as a possible D gene (5 bases). DNA of the CDR3: TGTGCCAGCAGCCAAAGCCCCGTGGCGGGCGGATACGAGCAGTACTTC. It encodes CASSQSPVAGGYEQYF.